These 24 T cell receptor beta chains were all obtained from the same sample, sequenced in a study of T cell changes during pregnancy in multiple sclerosis. Assay used: immunoSEQ multiplex PCR; TCRdb lists only in-frame clones, some missing. The sample includes about 38,000 clones, about nine tenths of them seen just once. The sample in question was CD4+ T cells from peripheral blood mononuclear cells, obtained after pregnancy. The receptors derive from a female donor in good health, enrolled as a control in a pregnancy study.

This chain joins TRBV2 and TRBJ1-3; 7 positions match TRBD1. CDR1 is SNHLY, CDR2 FYNNEI, per germline. The CDR3 extends over 16 amino acids. V gave up 5 bases and J gave up 7 bases; unmatched junction bases: 14. CDR3 nucleotides: TGTGCCAGCAGTCAGTATGGGACAGCCTCTGAGAACACCATATATTTT. Protein: CASSQYGTASENTIYF.

The rearrangement joins TRBV7-9 to TRBJ1-2; D gene uncertain. CDR3 size: 11 residues. The germline gives CDR1 SEHNR, CDR2 FQNEAQ (reference sequence). V gave up 4 bases and J gave up 5 bases, with 5 bases separating them. The CDR3 region is CASSWQYGYTF. CDR3 sequence (DNA): TGTGCCAGCAGCTGGCAGTATGGCTACACCTTC.

This chain links TRBV19 with TRBJ1-2; D is unresolved. The CDR3 is made up of 11 amino acids. V was clipped by 1 base and J by 8 bases, with 5 bases between them. Germline values: CDR1 LNHDA, CDR2 SQIVND (reference sequence). CDR3 protein: CASSIGGGYTF. CDR3 bases: TGTGCCAGTAGTATAGGAGGGGGCTACACCTTC.

The DNA of the CDR3 is TGTGCCAGCAGTGATCGGGGTCGCTACACCTTC. It translates to CASSDRGRYTF. The chain has TRBV6-4 and TRBJ1-2; D not certain. Germline values: CDR1 MRHNA, CDR2 SNTAGT. CDR3 size: 11 residues. Trimming shortened V by 3 bases and J by 9 bases, and 8 bases separated the two germline ends.

The CDR3 nucleotides read TGTGCCAGCAGCGCTCTAGCGGGGGAGGGCAATGAGCAGTTCTTC. This sequence encodes CASSALAGEGNEQFF. The chain uses TRBV9 and TRBJ2-1, with 10 bases identical to TRBD2. The V segment lost 3 bases and the J segment 6 bases; nucleotides outside the gene matches: 6. Germline-derived CDR1 and CDR2 are SGDLS and YYNGEE. CDR3 length: 15 residues.

Only one count was recorded for this clone. The CDR3 region has the DNA TGCGCCAGCAGCCAATCCGGGACAGGGACACCTAATGAAAAACTGTTTTTT. Its translation: CASSQSGTGTPNEKLFF. V gene TRBV4-1 combines with J gene TRBJ1-4; 9 bases match TRBD1. V dropped 2 bases and J dropped 3; count of bases not matched to a gene: 7. Germline assignment: CDR1 MGHRA and CDR2 YSYEKL. CDR3 size: 17 residues.

The chain combines TRBV7-8 with TRBJ2-1, with TRBD2 matching over 12 bases. J was trimmed by 10 bases and V by 4 bases; bases with no gene match: 5. Germline V gives CDR1 SGHVS, CDR2 FQNEAQ. This CDR3 is built from 14 residues. The CDR3 reads CASSWEGTSGEQFF. The CDR3 DNA follows: TGTGCCAGCAGCTGGGAGGGGACTAGCGGGGAGCAGTTCTTC.

This chain uses TRBV6-5 with TRBJ2-7; 10 positions match TRBD1. This CDR3 is built from 15 residues. Looked up from germline, CDR1 is MNHEY and CDR2 is SVGAGI. Trimming removed 5 bases from V and 4 bases from J; junction bases left unmatched: 8. Here the CDR3 reads CASSVLPGQGYEQYF. Written as DNA, the CDR3 is TGTGCCAGCAGTGTTCTTCCGGGACAGGGGTACGAGCAGTACTTC.

The rearrangement joins TRBV7-8 to TRBJ2-7; TRBD2 agrees at 9 bases. Germline V gene data show CDR1 as SGHVS and CDR2 as FQNEAQ. V gave up 1 base and J gave up 4 bases; unmatched junction bases: 5. This CDR3 comprises 15 residues. The CDR3 region has the DNA TGTGCCAGCAGCTTAGGCGGGGGGGATTTTTACGAGCAGTACTTC. Protein sequence: CASSLGGGDFYEQYF.

This chain uses TRBV30 with TRBJ1-1, with 7 bases aligning to TRBD1. Germline V gene sequence: CDR1 GTSNPN, CDR2 SVGIG (reference sequence). CDR3 length: 18 amino acids. The V gene end was trimmed by 3 bases and the J gene end by 0 bases; junction bases not matched to a gene: 16. The DNA of the CDR3 is TGTGCCTGGAGGGGTAGGACGGGACAGCGATCTTTGAACACTGAAGCTTTCTTT. Translating gives CAWRGRTGQRSLNTEAFF.

The gene calls are TRBV27 and TRBJ2-5, with 7 bases fitting TRBD1. Looked up from germline, CDR1 is MNHEY and CDR2 is SMNVEV (reference sequence). After removal of 10 bases from V and 2 bases from J, the junction contained 10 bases not matched to a gene. The CDR3 is made up of 14 amino acids. The CDR3 sequence: CATSPGDSQETQYF. The CDR3 DNA reads as TGTGCCACCTCCCCCGGGGACAGTCAAGAGACCCAGTACTTC.

CDR3 in amino acids: CASRESEAKNIQYF. The CDR3 DNA reads TGTGCCAGCAGGGAGAGTGAGGCCAAAAACATTCAGTACTTC. This rearrangement joins TRBV6-1 to TRBJ2-4; D is unresolved. V lost 6 bases and J 1 base, leaving 10 bases between the germline ends. Germline V gene lookup returns CDR1 MNHNS and CDR2 SASEGT. The CDR3 loop spans 14 amino acids.

The chain's CDR3 is CASSPVGDSGEKLFF. CDR3 bases: TGTGCCAGCAGCCCAGTTGGGGACAGCGGAGAAAAACTGTTTTTT. This sequence joins TRBV7-9 and TRBJ1-4; 7 nucleotides align to TRBD1. Germline V gene data show CDR1 as SEHNR and CDR2 as FQNEAQ (reference sequence). The CDR3 runs 15 residues. With 5 bases clipped from V and 8 bases from J, the junction kept 11 bases outside the gene matches.

The genes are TRBV28 and TRBJ1-5, with D uncertain. The CDR3 has 13 residues. CDR1 MDHEN and CDR2 SYDVKM come from the germline V gene. Trimming pared 3 bases from V and 2 bases from J, leaving 5 bases between. In DNA form, the CDR3 reads TGTGCCAGCAGTTTGCCAGGCAATCAGCCCCAGCATTTT. Amino acids: CASSLPGNQPQHF.

The rearrangement uses TRBV10-3 and TRBJ1-1; D remains ambiguous. The CDR3 is 12 residues long. The V gene's germline CDR1 is ENHRY and CDR2 SYGVKD. The ends were cut back, 8 bases at V and 1 base at J, with 8 bases in the middle. CDR3 sequence: CAIRGTNTEAFF. DNA of the CDR3: TGTGCCATCCGGGGAACGAACACTGAAGCTTTCTTT.

The rearrangement uses TRBV28 and TRBJ1-5; D possibly corresponds to TRBD1 (6 bases). CDR1 and CDR2 from the germline V gene are MDHEN and SYDVKM. The V and J ends lost 5 bases and 6 bases respectively, with 14 bases between them. This CDR3 has 14 amino acids. Here the CDR3 reads CASSPAGVAQPQHF. In DNA form, the CDR3 reads TGTGCCAGCAGTCCAGCAGGGGTGGCTCAGCCCCAGCATTTT.

The table lists this clone with a count of one. This chain connects TRBV28 to TRBJ1-2, with D perhaps TRBD1 (5 bases). Germline loops: CDR1 MDHEN, CDR2 SYDVKM. This CDR3 is built from 15 residues. V lost 5 bases, J lost 2 bases, and 15 bases lay in between. The CDR3 loop reads CASSTGGTDNYGYTF. The DNA for the CDR3 is TGTGCCAGCAGTACTGGAGGGACCGACAACTATGGCTACACCTTC.

The J gene is TRBJ1-4, the V gene TRBV2; possible D gene TRBD1, 5 bases. The V end was cut by 6 bases, the J end by 0 bases, with 8 bases between. Germline V lookup: CDR1 SNHLY, CDR2 FYNNEI. CDR3 length: 14 residues. The CDR3 DNA reads TGTGCCAGCAGACGGACAACAACTAATGAAAAACTGTTTTTT. Its translation is CASRRTTTNEKLFF.

The CDR3 spells CASSLISGGAQGNEQFF. The CDR3 DNA is TGCGCCAGCAGCCTAATTAGCGGGGGGGCCCAGGGCAATGAGCAGTTCTTC. This sequence joins TRBV5-1 and TRBJ2-1; 11 nucleotides agree with TRBD2. CDR3 length equals 17 residues. Germline V CDR1 and CDR2: SGHRS, YFSETQ. After removal of 4 bases from V and 6 bases from J, the junction contained 12 bases not matched to a gene.

This chain connects TRBV10-3 to TRBJ2-3; D is unresolved. Germline V gene lookup returns CDR1 ENHRY and CDR2 SYGVKD. The CDR3 contains 11 residues. V shed 10 bases and J shed 4 bases, with 9 bases lying between them. The CDR3 is CATTSADTQYF. CDR3 in DNA: TGTGCCACAACCTCGGCAGATACGCAGTATTTT.

The J gene is TRBJ1-2, the V gene TRBV25-1; D is ambiguous. Germline V gene lookup returns CDR1 MGHDK and CDR2 SYGVNS. The CDR3 runs to 13 residues. Deletions cut 3 bases from V and 4 bases from J, with 9 bases between. The CDR3: CASSDPSSYGYTF. The CDR3 DNA follows: TGTGCCAGCAGTGATCCCTCTAGCTATGGCTACACCTTC.

The chain joins TRBV5-8 to TRBJ1-4; D perhaps matches TRBD1 (5 bases). V was trimmed by 0 bases and J by 8 bases, leaving 14 bases between them. The germline gives CDR1 SGHTS, CDR2 YDEGEE. The CDR3 contains 15 residues. CDR3 coding DNA: TGTGCCAGCAGCTTGGAAGGGGTAGGGAGGGAAAAACTGTTTTTT. Translated: CASSLEGVGREKLFF.

The chain links TRBV5-4 to TRBJ2-2; TRBD1 aligns across 7 bases. V lost 2 bases to trimming and J lost 4 bases; unmatched junction nucleotides: 5. This CDR3 is 15 amino acids long. CDR1 is SGHNT, CDR2 YYREEE, per germline (reference sequence). The CDR3 protein is CASSFRTGGTGELFF. Written as DNA, the CDR3 is TGTGCCAGCAGCTTTCGGACAGGCGGCACCGGGGAGCTGTTTTTT.

The chain joins TRBV7-2 to TRBJ2-1, with 11 bases aligning to TRBD2. V trimming: 3 bases; J trimming: 4 bases; junction bases outside the gene matches: 5. The CDR3 covers 16 residues. CDR1 is SGHTA, CDR2 FQGNSA, per germline. CDR3 sequence: CASSFLAGGYYNEQFF. The CDR3 DNA sequence: TGTGCCAGCAGCTTCCTAGCGGGGGGTTATTACAATGAGCAGTTCTTC.